The 29 T cell receptor beta chains below all came from one sample that was sequenced in a study of blood T cells in healthy people across ages. Then a second PCR, running about 7 to 11 cycles, was carried out with a sample-barcoded 5' primer and a J-beta primer mix. Using its own MiXCR run on the 5' RACE reads, TCRdb lists one record per CDR3 protein. The top ten clones hold around an eighth of a sample with hundreds of thousands of distinct CDR3 sequences, approximately 49% of them seen once. The sequenced sample was blood. These receptors were obtained from a man in his thirties or forties in good health.

J is TRBJ2-4 and V is TRBV5-6, with no clear D. The CDR3 loop spans 13 amino acids. V dropped 6 bases and J dropped 5 bases, with 12 bases sitting between them. Germline-derived CDR1 and CDR2 are SGHDT and YYEEEE. The CDR3 sequence is CASTGPLENIQYF. DNA of the CDR3: TGTGCCAGCACCGGGCCTCTAGAAAACATTCAGTACTTC.

This clonotype has a count of ten or more. The DNA of the CDR3 is TGTGCCACCAGTGATTTTACTAGCGGGGAACAAGATACGCAGTATTTT. Protein sequence: CATSDFTSGEQDTQYF. This sequence joins TRBV24-1 and TRBJ2-3, with 10 bases aligning to TRBD2. The trim removed 1 base at V and 5 bases at J, leaving 5 bases unmatched. Germline V CDR1 and CDR2: KGHDR, SFDVKD. The CDR3 covers 16 residues.

The rearrangement links TRBV5-6 to TRBJ2-1, with D tentatively TRBD2 (6 bases). Trimming took off 6 bases at V and 7 bases at J, with 14 bases between the two ends. The CDR3 totals 13 residues. The germline V gene encodes CDR1 SGHDT and CDR2 YYEEEE. The CDR3: CASTPGLGNEQFF. For the CDR3, the DNA is TGTGCCAGCACCCCGGGACTCGGTAATGAGCAGTTCTTC. Using reference TRBV5-6 and TRBJ2-1 for the parts outside the CDR3, the full variable domain is DAGVTQSPTHLIKTRGQQVTLRCSPKSGHDTVSWYQQALGQGPQFIFQYYEEEERQRGNFPDRFSGHQFPNYSSELNVNALLLGDSALYLCASTPGLGNEQFFGPGTRLTVL.

V is TRBV9 and J is TRBJ2-7, with D perhaps TRBD1 (6 bases). The CDR3 spans 15 residues. The germline gives CDR1 SGDLS, CDR2 YYNGEE. The ends were cut back, 0 bases at V and 0 bases at J, with 10 bases in the middle. In DNA form, the CDR3 reads TGTGCCAGCAGCGTAGGTCAGGGGCTCTCCTACGAGCAGTACTTC. Its protein is CASSVGQGLSYEQYF. Full variable domain (outside the CDR3, taken from reference TRBV9 and TRBJ2-7): DSGVTQTPKHLITATGQRVTLRCSPRSGDLSVYWYQQSLDQGLQFLIQYYNGEERAKGNILERFSAQQFPDLHSELNLSSLELGDSALYFCASSVGQGLSYEQYFGPGTRLTVT.

This clonotype has only a few counts. J is TRBJ1-2 and V is TRBV12-3 or TRBV12-4; no firm D call. The CDR3 totals 12 residues. The V and J ends lost 3 bases and 8 bases respectively, with 10 bases between them. This CDR3 reads CASSLSSKGYTF. In DNA form, the CDR3 reads TGTGCCAGCAGTTTGTCGAGCAAAGGCTACACCTTC.

The V and J genes are TRBV4-1 and TRBJ1-4, with D unresolved. The CDR3 has 14 amino acids. Trimming stripped 1 base from V and 4 bases from J, with 7 bases between. The germline CDR1 and CDR2 sequences are MGHRA and YSYEKL. The CDR3, as DNA: TGCGCCAGCAGCCAAGTCCAGAGTAATGAAAAACTGTTTTTT. The encoded protein is CASSQVQSNEKLFF.

The CDR3 coding sequence is TGTGCCAGCAGTTTTACCCAGGTTAGGACTGAAGCTTTCTTT. Protein product: CASSFTQVRTEAFF. The chain carries TRBV28 and TRBJ1-1; no definite D call. This CDR3 has 14 amino acids. Germline CDR1 and CDR2: MDHEN and SYDVKM. Trimming shortened V by 3 bases and J by 5 bases, and 13 bases separated the two germline ends. The complete variable domain, with remaining parts taken from reference TRBV28 and TRBJ1-1, reads DVKVTQSSRYLVKRTGEKVFLECVQDMDHENMFWYRQDPGLGLRLIYFSYDVKMKEKGDIPEGYSVSREKKERFSLILESASTNQTSMYLCASSFTQVRTEAFFGQGTRLTVV.

The rearrangement joins TRBV20-1 to TRBJ2-6; 11 nucleotides align to TRBD2. Trimming removed 3 bases from V and 1 base from J; junction bases left unmatched: 5. The CDR3 is made up of 17 amino acids. The germline CDR1 and CDR2 sequences are DFQATT and SNEGSKA (reference sequence). This CDR3 is CSASPTSGASGANVLTF. Written as DNA, the CDR3 is TGCAGTGCTAGTCCGACTAGCGGGGCGTCTGGGGCCAACGTCCTGACTTTC.

V is TRBV12-3 or TRBV12-4 and J is TRBJ1-4; 7 bases align to TRBD1. With V trimmed by 3 bases and J by 8 bases, 6 bases remained unmatched. The CDR3 length is 14 residues. The CDR3 region is CASSLTGRREKLFF. CDR3 coding DNA: TGTGCCAGCAGTTTGACAGGGCGGCGAGAAAAACTGTTTTTT.

There are many counts of this clonotype. The V and J genes are TRBV25-1 and TRBJ2-5; 8 bases are a match to TRBD1. In germline, CDR1 is MGHDK, CDR2 SYGVNS. This CDR3 contains 14 residues. The ends lost 3 bases at V and 5 bases at J; junction bases unmatched: 5. This CDR3 is CASSDRGLSETQYF. The CDR3 DNA sequence: TGTGCCAGCAGTGACAGGGGGCTATCGGAGACCCAGTACTTC. Based on the CDR3 plus reference TRBV25-1 and TRBJ2-5, the full variable domain is EADIYQTPRYLVIGTGKKITLECSQTMGHDKMYWYQQDPGMELHLIHYSYGVNSTEKGDLSSESTVSRIRTEHFPLTLESARPSHTSQYLCASSDRGLSETQYFGPGTRLLVL.

This clonotype appeared a few times. The genes are TRBV10-3 and TRBJ2-7; no clear D. The V gene lost 2 bases and the J gene lost 3 bases, with 11 bases spanning the gap. CDR1 ENHRY and CDR2 SYGVKD come from the germline V gene. There are 14 residues in the CDR3. CDR3 loop: CAISEPTDGYEQYF. CDR3 nucleotides: TGTGCCATCAGTGAGCCTACGGACGGCTACGAGCAGTACTTC.

A few counts support this clonotype. The V and J genes are TRBV29-1 and TRBJ2-3; no reliable D call. V was cut by 7 bases and J by 4 bases, with 0 bases left in between. Germline V gives CDR1 SQVTM, CDR2 ANQGSEA. The CDR3 extends over 8 amino acids. The CDR3 loop reads CSADTQYF. CDR3 sequence (DNA): TGCAGCGCAGATACGCAGTATTTT.

V is TRBV9 and J is TRBJ2-1, with D possibly called TRBD1 or TRBD2 (6 bases each). This CDR3 has 16 amino acids. Between the trimmed V and J ends, which lost 0 bases and 0 bases, there was a span of 10 bases. Germline-derived CDR1 and CDR2 are SGDLS and YYNGEE. In DNA, the CDR3 is TGTGCCAGCAGCGTAGGCGGAGGGGGCTCCTACAATGAGCAGTTCTTC. Translated, it gives CASSVGGGGSYNEQFF.

The chain joins TRBV12-3 or TRBV12-4 to TRBJ1-5; D gene ambiguous. This CDR3 has 14 residues. The germline V and J ends were trimmed by 6 bases and 7 bases, with 16 bases remaining between them. DNA of the CDR3: TGTGCCAGCAGCTATCAAAGGGCCCGACAGCCCCAGCATTTT. Residues: CASSYQRARQPQHF.

This clonotype turned up a few times. V is TRBV4-2 and J is TRBJ2-4; 8 bases fit TRBD2. After removal of 3 bases from V and 1 base from J, the junction contained 8 bases not matched to a gene. The CDR3 totals 17 residues. Per germline, CDR1 LGHNA and CDR2 YNFKEQ. The CDR3 region is CASSQPIGGAAKNIQYF. The CDR3 region has the DNA TGTGCCAGCAGCCAGCCTATCGGGGGGGCTGCCAAAAACATTCAGTACTTC.

The DNA for the CDR3 is TGTGCCAGCAGTGTAGGGACAGCAGTCTACGAGCAGTACTTC. Translating it yields CASSVGTAVYEQYF. The chain employs TRBV25-1 and TRBJ2-7; the match to TRBD1 covers 7 bases. CDR3 length: 14 amino acids. V lost 4 bases and J lost 3; bases outside the gene matches: 6. Per germline, CDR1 MGHDK and CDR2 SYGVNS.

The chain employs TRBV5-5 and TRBJ2-3; possibly TRBD1 for D (7 bases). CDR3 size: 15 residues. CDR1 and CDR2 (germline): SGHKS, YYEKEE (reference sequence). Trimming shortened V by 5 bases and J by 0 bases, and 13 bases separated the two germline ends. CDR3 in amino acids: CASSAGQTSTDTQYF. CDR3 nucleotides: TGTGCCAGCAGTGCGGGACAGACTAGCACAGATACGCAGTATTTT.

The J gene is TRBJ2-7, the V gene TRBV28, with a weak D call TRBD1 (6 bases). CDR3 size: 14 residues. Germline V gene sequence: CDR1 MDHEN, CDR2 SYDVKM. Between the trimmed V and J ends, which lost 4 bases and 6 bases, there was a span of 16 bases. The CDR3 nucleotides are TGTGCCAGCAGTTCGCACCCCCCACAGGGCGAGCAGTACTTC. Translated, it gives CASSSHPPQGEQYF. Drawing the rest from reference TRBV28 and TRBJ2-7, the complete variable domain is DVKVTQSSRYLVKRTGEKVFLECVQDMDHENMFWYRQDPGLGLRLIYFSYDVKMKEKGDIPEGYSVSREKKERFSLILESASTNQTSMYLCASSSHPPQGEQYFGPGTRLTVT.

The rearrangement uses TRBV6-2 or TRBV6-3 and TRBJ1-2; D is ambiguous. In germline, CDR1 is MNHEY, CDR2 SVGEGT. Trimming took off 0 bases at V and 1 base at J, with 9 bases between the two ends. This CDR3 region has 15 residues. The DNA for the CDR3 is TGTGCCAGCAGTTACTCGTGGGATTTTAACTATGGCTACACCTTC. The encoded protein is CASSYSWDFNYGYTF.

This clonotype was detected once. The junction differs from germline at one of its ends, possibly a read error. The chain uses TRBV5-1 and TRBJ2-3; 10 bases align to TRBD2. Germline values: CDR1 SGHRS, CDR2 YFSETQ. The CDR3 spans 15 residues. This CDR3 reads CASSLLAGPTDTLYF. The CDR3 nucleotides read TGCGCCAGCAGCTTACTAGCGGGGCCCACAGATACGCTGTATTTT.

This clonotype was observed many times. The chain joins TRBV7-2 to TRBJ2-1; no reliable D call. The V end was cut by 1 base, the J end by 10 bases, with 11 bases between. Germline V gene data show CDR1 as SGHTA and CDR2 as FQGNSA. The CDR3 covers 13 residues. This CDR3 is CASSLVGSREQFF. CDR3 coding DNA: TGTGCCAGCAGCTTAGTAGGTAGCCGCGAGCAGTTCTTC.

The sample holds many counts of this clonotype. The rearrangement joins TRBV7-2 to TRBJ2-3, with D tentatively TRBD1 or TRBD2 (5 bases each). Germline assignment: CDR1 SGHTA and CDR2 FQGNSA. The CDR3 has 13 residues. Trimming stripped 5 bases from V and 6 bases from J, with 12 bases between. CDR3 in amino acids: CASSRDGADTQYF. The CDR3 nucleotides read TGTGCCAGCAGCAGAGACGGGGCGGATACGCAGTATTTT.

This chain uses TRBV7-6 with TRBJ2-2, with unresolved D. The V gene lost 5 bases and the J gene lost 0 bases, with 13 bases spanning the gap. CDR1 and CDR2 (germline): SGHVS, FNYEAQ. The CDR3 has 16 amino acids. This chain's CDR3 is CASSREADANTGELFF. The CDR3 DNA sequence: TGTGCCAGCAGCCGCGAGGCGGATGCGAACACCGGGGAGCTGTTTTTT.

The rearrangement links TRBV7-2 to TRBJ2-7; a weak D match, TRBD1 (7 bases). Germline V gene lookup returns CDR1 SGHTA and CDR2 FQGNSA. Trimming left V 5 bases short and J 4 bases short, with 18 bases between. The CDR3 has 15 amino acids. CDR3 bases: TGTGCCAGCAGCAACCGACAGGGAGGTTCGTACGAGCAGTACTTC. Translating it yields CASSNRQGGSYEQYF.

The count of this clonotype is one. One end of the junction is discordant with germline, which a read error may explain. This rearrangement joins TRBV28 to TRBJ1-4, with D possibly TRBD1 on 6 matching bases. Germline CDR1 MDHEN, CDR2 SYDVKM. The CDR3 loop spans 15 amino acids. The CDR3: CPSSSSGTSNEKLFF. CDR3 DNA: TGTCCCAGCAGTTCCTCCGGGACATCCAATGAAAAACTGTTTTTT. Looking up the rest from reference TRBV28 and TRBJ1-4 gives the full variable domain: DVKVTQSSRYLVKRTGEKVFLECVQDMDHENMFWYRQDPGLGLRLIYFSYDVKMKEKGDIPEGYSVSREKKERFSLILESASTNQTSMYLCPSSSSGTSNEKLFFGSGTQLSVL.

This clonotype showed up many times. The chain employs TRBV7-3 and TRBJ1-1; no firm D call. V was clipped by 4 bases and J by 3 bases, with 9 bases between them. Germline assignment: CDR1 SGHTA and CDR2 FQGTGA. This CDR3 is 13 amino acids long. The CDR3: CASSSAADTEAFF. CDR3 in DNA: TGTGCCAGCAGCTCCGCCGCGGACACTGAAGCTTTCTTT.

This clonotype was observed a few times. The chain recombines TRBV21-1 with TRBJ1-2; the D call in the table, TRBD1, was not verified against the DNA. TRBV21-1 is marked as a pseudogene. This CDR3 has 15 residues. The CDR3 loop is CASSKSIDRDYGYTF. Here the CDR3 DNA reads TGTGCCAGCAGCAAAAGTATCGACAGGGACTATGGCTACACCTTC.

This clonotype was found a few times. The chain combines TRBV6-5 with TRBJ2-4; 13 bases align to TRBD2. The germline V gene encodes CDR1 MNHEY and CDR2 SVGAGI. The V segment lost 6 bases and the J segment 5 bases; nucleotides outside the gene matches: 4. The CDR3 runs to 15 residues. CDR3: CASSRLAGGQNIQYF. CDR3 DNA: TGTGCCAGCAGCCGACTAGCGGGGGGCCAAAACATTCAGTACTTC.

This clonotype appeared once. The rearrangement uses TRBV2 and TRBJ2-5; D is ambiguous. V was trimmed by 11 bases and J by 0 bases, leaving 13 bases between them. The CDR3 is 13 residues long. The germline V gene has CDR1 SNHLY and CDR2 FYNNEI. CDR3 protein: CASDEDNQETQYF. Here the CDR3 DNA reads TGTGCCTCTGACGAAGACAACCAAGAGACCCAGTACTTC.